This T cell receptor beta chain emerged from a study of blood T cells in healthy people across ages. Study-level findings and limits: Age showed a roughly linear inverse relationship with TCR beta diversity per million T cells.

Sample-barcoded 5' priming and a J-beta primer mix drove a second PCR of 7 to 11 cycles. Every cDNA was tagged by a template-switch adaptor with 12 random nucleotides. TCRdb redid the calling of the 5' RACE reads with MiXCR, one entry per CDR3 protein. The table records about 800,000 distinct CDR3 sequences, 35% to 50% of them present only once. The CDR3 loop spans 13 amino acids. The V segment lost 3 bases and the J segment 10 bases; nucleotides outside the gene matches: 6. Each donor gave around 9.3 milliliters of peripheral blood. The table lists this clonotype with a count of one. No antigen is known for it. This clone may be a read error of a much larger clone one base away.

V gene TRBV12-3 or TRBV12-4 combines with J gene TRBJ2-1; 7 positions match TRBD1. Input material: blood. The receptor was isolated from a man aged 80 or over in good health. The CDR3 DNA follows: TGTGCCAGCAGTTTCGACAGGGACCACGAGCAGTTCTTC. It specifies CASSFDRDHEQFF.